Listed below are T cell receptor beta chains from one sample, sequenced in a study of shared clonotypes between healthy human individuals. Here immunoSEQ multiplex PCR was the method, and the copy in TCRdb shows in-frame clones only, minus some. The sample lists fewer than 1.4 million clones, 70% to 80% occurring once. Source material: memory CD4+ T cells from PBMCs. All receptors come from a young man in good health. Some clones in this sample may be carry-over from other donors' samples. The CDR3 runs from the conserved cysteine through the conserved F or W.

TRBV7-9 CASSSGTLFTGELFF
TRBV19 CASTPRGDYGYTF
TRBV25-1 CASSEIPPKHSNQPQHF
TRBV7-2 CASSLGAWGIQNSNQPQHF
TRBV11-2 CASSQPSGSSVQTQYF
TRBV5-6 CASSLAAGGYNEQFF
TRBV5-1 CASRGSSNYGYTF
TRBV27 CASSSPGTGVDEQYF
TRBV4-3 CASSRAVADTQYF
TRBV28 CASSSPGPSGINEQFF
TRBV5-1 CASSLGAGNTGELFF
TRBV29-1 CSARDTGANVLTF
TRBV19 CASSIQGANVLTF
TRBV5-1 CASSPGLAGVNEQFF
TRBV10-3 CAISESEGRQEKLFF
TRBV5-4 CASSRDRTSGANVLTF
TRBV7-2 CASSLARDSEAFF
TRBV7-9 CASSRDGGSFETQYF
TRBV7-2 CASSPGLAGVGEQFF
TRBV18 CASSPDLLETQYF
TRBV7-3 CASSFSQYYGYTF
TRBV28 CASSSFLGYYGYTF
TRBV6-1 CASSEPQGWGYTF
TRBV7-2 CASTTVGTGATNEKLFF
TRBV7-9 CASSLGGDQPQHF
TRBV28 CASSLGEKTGTFF
TRBV28 CASSSHHQGETQYF
TRBV29-1 CSVEWGQNIQYF
TRBV2 CASRGTRGNEKLFF
TRBV6-5 CAISSGTGVRGYTF
TRBV18 CASSPQGTGNTGELFF
TRBV29-1 CSVFRVGSYEQYF
TRBV28 CASSLIKHVYGYTF
TRBV7-3 CASSLGGGPNEQFF
TRBV28 CASSSAGLGYEQYF
TRBV18 CASSPPGSYGYTF
TRBV28 CASSFIGDRSYEQYF
TRBV29-1 CSGRGGSWENEQFF
TRBV10-3 CATLGGGGYTF
TRBV5-1 CASSFGGSHKIGDTQYF
TRBV18 CASSLGQGSSNTEAFF
TRBV21-1 CASSVAGGTNEQFF
TRBV4-2 CASSQDIGAGGSETQYF
TRBV15 CATSRRREYEQYF
TRBV9 CASSPQPGQLDEQYF
TRBV4-2 CASSQAGTDSYEQYF
TRBV5-1 CASSPGQGREKLFF
TRBV7-2 CASSLHGRGVTDTQYF
TRBV4-3 CASSQRTGDYEQYF
TRBV6-1 CASGGSSYEQFF
TRBV7-3 CASSLTGSTEAFF
TRBV7-9 CASSLTGSGYTF
TRBV27 CASRRQGSNQPQHF